The present TCR beta chain was sequenced within a study of blood T cell repertoires in COVID-19. From germline, CDR1 is SGHTA and CDR2 FQGNSA. V was clipped by 2 bases and J by 7 bases; unmatched bases: 3. CDR3 length: 14 residues. Original data processing: Estimation of nucleated cell counts relied on the amplification of reference gene primers. Here immunoSEQ multiplex PCR was the method, and the copy in TCRdb shows in-frame clones only, minus some. V, J and clone size are taken as reported in that table, and D and trimming were inferred from the DNA itself. The sample contains about 99,000 clones, roughly 83% of which appear only once.

The receptor was derived from an elderly woman with active or convalescent COVID-19. The chain carries TRBV7-2 and TRBJ1-2; 11 bases match TRBD1. Sequencing was done on a sample of peripheral blood. CDR3 DNA: TGTGCCAGCAGCTTAACCGGGACAGGGGGTGGCTACACCTTC. Translating it yields CASSLTGTGGGYTF.